A single sample is the source of the 7 T cell receptor beta chains below, sequenced in a study of human T cells and chemical hapten exposure (dated by TCRdb to the early 2020s). The label giving this sample's time point can be read as: patch test 1, 2 weeks after DPC sensitization. The treatment or condition label of this sample denotes: therapeutic diphenylcyclopropenone sensitization with weekly scalp DPC. Library preparation used RACE. Sequencer: NextSeq 500. Clones were called with MiXCR by TCRdb after fastp trimmed the public reads at Q25, and only in-frame beta chains were retained. Rows matching on CDR3 protein sequence are summarized as one entry with the most common DNA and genes. This sample is represented by 70,000 to 100,000 distinct CDR3 sequences; over 6% of them were singletons. 1.5% to 1.9% of the sample lies in the top ten. The sequenced sample was whole blood, obtained in connection with sensitization to the hapten diphenylcyclopropenone (DPC). The receptor set was obtained from a woman aged 25 to 39 with alopecia areata. Some clones in this sample may be carry-over from other donors' samples.

The sample holds a few counts of this clonotype. The V call is TRBV7-9, the J call TRBJ2-2; 10 nucleotides agree with TRBD2. Germline CDR1 reads SEHNR; CDR2 reads FQNEAQ (reference sequence). CDR3 size: 17 residues. V lost 2 bases to trimming and J lost 6 bases; unmatched junction nucleotides: 9. The CDR3 here is CASSLLGTSVIPGELFF. CDR3 coding DNA: TGTGCCAGCAGCTTACTGGGGACTAGCGTCATCCCCGGGGAGCTGTTTTTT. The full variable domain, rest sourced from reference TRBV7-9 and TRBJ2-2, is DTGVSQNPRHKITKRGQNVTFRCDPISEHNRLYWYRQTLGQGPEFLTYFQNEAQLEKSRLLSDRFSAERPKGSFSTLEIQRTEQGDSAMYLCASSLLGTSVIPGELFFGEGSRLTVL.

The chain links TRBV9 to TRBJ1-6; 7 nucleotides align to TRBD1. CDR3 length: 14 residues. J gave up 9 bases and V 4 bases, and 7 bases lay outside the gene matches. Germline values: CDR1 SGDLS, CDR2 YYNGEE. The CDR3: CASSQGGSSSPLHF. Written as DNA, the CDR3 is TGTGCCAGCAGCCAGGGGGGGTCCTCTTCACCCCTCCACTTT.

This rearrangement joins TRBV11-2 to TRBJ2-3; D gene unclear. The CDR3 spans 13 residues. The germline V gene has CDR1 SGHAT and CDR2 FQNNGV. Deletions cut 4 bases from V and 3 bases from J, with 8 bases between. The CDR3 sequence: CASSSPKTDTQYF. In nucleotides, the CDR3 is TGTGCCAGCAGCTCCCCAAAAACAGATACGCAGTATTTT. The variable domain in full, completed from reference TRBV11-2 and TRBJ2-3, reads EAGVAQSPRYKIIEKRQSVAFWCNPISGHATLYWYQQILGQGPKLLIQFQNNGVVDDSQLPKDRFSAERLKGVDSTLKIQPAKLEDSAVYLCASSSPKTDTQYFGPGTRLTVL.

This clonotype was seen repeatedly, ten times or more. This chain links TRBV11-1 with TRBJ2-7; D remains ambiguous. Trimming pared 4 bases from V and 2 bases from J, leaving 6 bases between. Germline CDR1 SGHAT, CDR2 FQDESV (reference sequence). This CDR3 spans 12 amino acids. This CDR3 reads CASSSSPYEQYF. The CDR3 DNA reads as TGTGCCAGCAGCTCATCACCCTACGAGCAGTACTTC.

Concerning this clonotype itself: Compared with germline, one end of the junction differs, possibly owing to a read error. The chain employs TRBV5-6 and TRBJ2-7; D not certain. This CDR3 has 12 residues. Per the germline V gene, CDR1 is SGHDT and CDR2 is YYEEEE. CDR3 loop: CASSLSIRTASF. The CDR3 nucleotides are TGTGCCAGCAGCTTAAGTATTCGGACCGCGTCTTTT. Full variable domain (missing parts from reference TRBV5-6 and TRBJ2-7): DAGVTQSPTHLIKTRGQQVTLRCSPKSGHDTVSWYQQALGQGPQFIFQYYEEEERQRGNFPDRFSGHQFPNYSSELNVNALLLGDSALYLCASSLSIRTASFGPGTRLTVT.

This chain connects TRBV7-8 to TRBJ2-7; TRBD2 agrees at 8 bases. This CDR3 is built from 16 residues. The V gene's germline CDR1 is SGHVS and CDR2 FQNEAQ. V lost 5 bases, J lost 0 bases, and 9 bases stayed unmatched. For the CDR3, the DNA is TGTGCCAGCAGCCCCCCTGGGCGGGGGGCCTCCTACGAGCAGTACTTC. Protein: CASSPPGRGASYEQYF.

V and J are TRBV7-9 and TRBJ2-1, with D perhaps TRBD1 or TRBD2 (5 bases each). This CDR3 has 12 amino acids. The germline V gene has CDR1 SEHNR and CDR2 FQNEAQ (reference sequence). Trimming removed 8 bases at V and 16 bases at J, with 21 bases between. CDR3 coding DNA: TGTGCCAGCGGGGTCGACGAGGGGCGAGCTTTCTTC. It encodes CASGVDEGRAFF.